The present entry profiles one T cell receptor beta chain with its context. Its antigen is not identified. Patients with autoimmune history or systemic immunosuppression were excluded. Blood sampling took place at baseline, cycle 4 day 1, and cycle 7 day 1. Germline CDR1 WSHSY, CDR2 SAAADI. Trimming took off 4 bases at V and 6 bases at J, with 12 bases between the two ends. The CDR3 covers 13 residues. The entry originates in a study of OX40 agonist ivuxolimab in advanced cancers. Regarding the study as a whole: Both blood CD4+ and CD8+ T cells showed clonal growth by week 6 at 0.1 to 3.0 mg/kg.

Sequencing used immunoSEQ multiplex PCR; TCRdb keeps in-frame clones, though not all of them. This sample has 50,000 to 65,000 clones, with over 90% found just once. The source is an adult with an advanced solid tumor such as melanoma, head and neck, liver or kidney cancer. The chain has TRBV10-2 and TRBJ1-1; the D gene is possibly TRBD1 (5 bases). The sample was CD4+ or CD8+ T cells sorted from blood, taken in a trial of the OX40 agonist ivuxolimab. The CDR3 coding sequence is TGCGCCAGCAGTGCCGGGGGAAGGTCTGAAGCTTTCTTT. Protein: CASSAGGRSEAFF.